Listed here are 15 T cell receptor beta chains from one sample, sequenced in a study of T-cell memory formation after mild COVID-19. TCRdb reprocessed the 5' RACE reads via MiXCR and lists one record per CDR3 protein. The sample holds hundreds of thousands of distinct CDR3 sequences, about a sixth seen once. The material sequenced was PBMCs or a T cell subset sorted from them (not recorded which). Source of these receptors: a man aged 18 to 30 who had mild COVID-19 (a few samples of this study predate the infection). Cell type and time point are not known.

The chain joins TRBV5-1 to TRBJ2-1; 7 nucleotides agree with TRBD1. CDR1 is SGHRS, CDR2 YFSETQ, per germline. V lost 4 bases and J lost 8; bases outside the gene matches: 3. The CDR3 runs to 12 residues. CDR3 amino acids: CASSLDRDEQFF. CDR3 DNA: TGCGCCAGCAGCCTTGACAGGGATGAGCAGTTCTTC.

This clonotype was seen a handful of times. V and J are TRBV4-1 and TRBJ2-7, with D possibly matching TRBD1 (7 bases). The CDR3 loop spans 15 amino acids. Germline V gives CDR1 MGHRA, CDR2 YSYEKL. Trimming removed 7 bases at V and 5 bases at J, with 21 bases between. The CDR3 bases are TGCGCCAGCACACCCCGGACGGGGGACAGCAACGAGCAGTACTTC. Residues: CASTPRTGDSNEQYF.

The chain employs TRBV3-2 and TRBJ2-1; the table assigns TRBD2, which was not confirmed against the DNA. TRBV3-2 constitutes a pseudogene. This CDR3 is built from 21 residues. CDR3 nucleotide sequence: TGTGCCAGCAGCAGAGATAGAGTACTAGCGGGTCCTTTGTATTCTAACAATGAGCAGTTCTTC. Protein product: CASSRDRVLAGPLYSNNEQFF.

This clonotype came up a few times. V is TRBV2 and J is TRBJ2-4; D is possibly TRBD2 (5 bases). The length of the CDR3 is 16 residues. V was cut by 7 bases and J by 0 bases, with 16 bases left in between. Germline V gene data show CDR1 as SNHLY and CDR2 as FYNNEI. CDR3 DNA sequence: TGTGCCAGCAATTGGAGGCAGCCCTTAGCCAAAAACATTCAGTACTTC. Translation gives CASNWRQPLAKNIQYF.

The CDR3 bases are TGTGCCAGCAGCCTATCGTGGGGCGGCCACACTGAAGCTTTCTTT. Translating gives CASSLSWGGHTEAFF. The V and J genes are TRBV6-2 or TRBV6-3 and TRBJ1-1, with D perhaps matching TRBD1 (5 bases). CDR1 and CDR2 from the germline V gene are MNHEY and SVGEGT. CDR3 size: 15 residues. V gave up 6 bases and J gave up 3 bases, with 17 bases separating them.

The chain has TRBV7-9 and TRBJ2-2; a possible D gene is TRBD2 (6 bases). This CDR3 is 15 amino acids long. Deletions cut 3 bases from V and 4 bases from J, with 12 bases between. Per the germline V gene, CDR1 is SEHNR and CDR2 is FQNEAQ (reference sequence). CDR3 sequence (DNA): TGTGCCAGCAGCTTCCGGAGGGCAGCCACCGGGGAGCTGTTTTTT. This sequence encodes CASSFRRAATGELFF.

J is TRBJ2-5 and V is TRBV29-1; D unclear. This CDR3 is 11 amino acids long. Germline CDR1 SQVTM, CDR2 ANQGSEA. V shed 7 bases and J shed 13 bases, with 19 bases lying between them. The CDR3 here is CSARRWIALYF. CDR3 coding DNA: TGCAGCGCCCGCCGATGGATTGCTCTGTACTTC. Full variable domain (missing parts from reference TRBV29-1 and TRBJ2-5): SAVISQKPSRDICQRGTSLTIQCQVDSQVTMMFWYRQQPGQSLTLIATANQGSEATYESGFVIDKFPISRPNLTFSTLTVSNMSPEDSSIYLCSARRWIALYFGPGTRLLVL.

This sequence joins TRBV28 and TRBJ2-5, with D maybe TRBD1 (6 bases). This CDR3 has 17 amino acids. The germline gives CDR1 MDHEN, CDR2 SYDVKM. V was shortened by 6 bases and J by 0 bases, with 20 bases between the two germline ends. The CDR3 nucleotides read TGTGCCAGCAGATTTCTTACCGGGACACCGTACCAAGAGACCCAGTACTTC. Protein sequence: CASRFLTGTPYQETQYF.

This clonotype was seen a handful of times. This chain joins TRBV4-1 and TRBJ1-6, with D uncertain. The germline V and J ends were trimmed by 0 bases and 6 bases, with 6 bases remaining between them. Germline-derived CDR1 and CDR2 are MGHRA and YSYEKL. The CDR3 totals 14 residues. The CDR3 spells CASSQDGSNSPLHF. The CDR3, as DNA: TGCGCCAGCAGCCAAGACGGAAGTAATTCACCCCTCCACTTT.

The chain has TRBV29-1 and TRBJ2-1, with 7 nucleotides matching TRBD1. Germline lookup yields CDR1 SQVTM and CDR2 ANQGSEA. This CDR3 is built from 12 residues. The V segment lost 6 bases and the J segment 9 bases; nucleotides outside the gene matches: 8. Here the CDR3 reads CSVIGQAIEQFF. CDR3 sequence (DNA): TGCAGCGTAATCGGACAGGCTATTGAGCAGTTCTTC.

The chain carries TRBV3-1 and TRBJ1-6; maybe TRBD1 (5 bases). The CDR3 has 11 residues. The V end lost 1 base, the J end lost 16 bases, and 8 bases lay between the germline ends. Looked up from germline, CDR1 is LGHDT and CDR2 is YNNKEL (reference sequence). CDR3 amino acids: CASSQGDRLHF. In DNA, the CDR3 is TGTGCCAGCAGCCAAGGGGACCGGCTCCACTTT. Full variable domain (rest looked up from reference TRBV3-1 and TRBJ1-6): DTAVSQTPKYLVTQMGNDKSIKCEQNLGHDTMYWYKQDSKKFLKIMFSYNNKELIINETVPNRFSPKSPDKAHLNLHINSLELGDSAVYFCASSQGDRLHFGNGTRLTVT.

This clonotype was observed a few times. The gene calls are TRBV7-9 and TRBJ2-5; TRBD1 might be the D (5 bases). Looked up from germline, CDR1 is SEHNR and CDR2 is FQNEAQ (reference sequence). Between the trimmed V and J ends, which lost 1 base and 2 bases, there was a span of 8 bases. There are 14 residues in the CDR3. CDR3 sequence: CASSLVRTQETQYF. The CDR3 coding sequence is TGTGCCAGCAGCTTAGTACGGACACAAGAGACCCAGTACTTC.

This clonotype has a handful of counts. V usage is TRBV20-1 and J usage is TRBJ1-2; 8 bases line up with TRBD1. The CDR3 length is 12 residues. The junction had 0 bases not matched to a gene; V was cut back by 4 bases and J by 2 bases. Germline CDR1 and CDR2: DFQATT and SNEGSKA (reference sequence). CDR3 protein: CSANRGNYGYTF. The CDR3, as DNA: TGCAGTGCTAACAGGGGGAACTATGGCTACACCTTC.

The CDR3 loop reads CSAYQGAGYGYTF. CDR3 bases: TGCAGTGCTTATCAGGGGGCTGGCTATGGCTACACCTTC. V and J are TRBV20-1 and TRBJ1-2; 8 bases match TRBD1. Germline trimming cut 5 bases from V and 4 bases from J; bases unmatched to any gene: 6. This CDR3 has 13 residues. Germline V gene lookup returns CDR1 DFQATT and CDR2 SNEGSKA (reference sequence).

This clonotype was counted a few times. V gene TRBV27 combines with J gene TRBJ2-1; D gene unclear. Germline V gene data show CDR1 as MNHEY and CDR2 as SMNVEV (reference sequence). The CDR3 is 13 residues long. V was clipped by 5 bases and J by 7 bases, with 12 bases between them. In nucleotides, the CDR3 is TGTGCCAGCAGTCGCCATACTGGGAATGAGCAGTTCTTC. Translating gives CASSRHTGNEQFF.